This T cell receptor (beta chain) was found in a study of PD-1 blockade in classical Hodgkin lymphoma. All trial patients relapsed after autologous stem cell transplantation. Negative selection with magnetic separation was used to purify CD4+ T cells from thawed PBMCs. Profiling relied on immunoSEQ multiplex PCR, and the TCRdb table lists in-frame clones only, not all of them. Of 30,000 to 40,000 clones in the sample, approximately 90% are singletons; the top ten hold 0.2% to 0.3%. Comment on this clone: The antigen remains unidentified.

General observations from the study: Significant TCR diversity gains by C4D1 occurred in CD4+ but not CD8+ cells.

The V and J ends lost 7 bases and 5 bases, in that order; junction bases with no gene match: 6. Germline V gene lookup returns CDR1 SEHNR and CDR2 FQNEAQ (reference sequence). This CDR3 is built from 13 residues. The source material was CD4+ T cells from blood, sampled at baseline. The genes are TRBV7-9 and TRBJ1-1; 8 positions agree with TRBD1. This TCR was sampled from a human donor with classical Hodgkin lymphoma. In nucleotides, the CDR3 is TGTGCCAGCAACGGACAGGGTAGGACTGAAGCTTTCTTT. Protein: CASNGQGRTEAFF.